This T cell receptor beta chain was identified in a study of blood T cell repertoires in COVID-19. Study information: Researchers got acute and convalescent COVID-19 samples from the United States, Italy and Spain.

Per the study methods: Reference gene primer amplification gave estimated nucleated cell counts. The repertoire was sequenced with immunoSEQ multiplex PCR; TCRdb's copy has only in-frame clones and lacks some. V, J and clone size derive from that table, while D and trimming were established from the DNA sequence. The sample records about 230,000 clones, roughly 83% being singletons. This CDR3 is 15 amino acids long. The V end lost 2 bases, the J end lost 7 bases, and 17 bases lay between the germline ends. The germline CDR1 and CDR2 sequences are SNHLY and FYNNEI. Sequenced input: peripheral blood. This chain joins TRBV2 and TRBJ2-5; maybe TRBD1 (5 bases). This clonotype originated in a woman aged 70 to 79 with active or convalescent COVID-19. The DNA of the CDR3 is TGTGCCAGCAGTGAATCAGGGTCGGTTCAGGGGACCCAGTACTTC. Protein sequence: CASSESGSVQGTQYF.